The next 16 T cell receptor beta chains were all read from a single sample in a study of T cells after yellow fever vaccination (dated by TCRdb to between 2018 and 2020). Sample treatment or condition, as interpreted from the label and publication: live attenuated yellow fever vaccine strain. The library was obtained by 5' RACE. Sequencing was performed on an Illumina NovaSeq 6000. TCRdb passed the public sequencing reads through fastp at Q25 and MiXCR, retaining productive beta sequences. Each record represents a unique CDR3 protein, reported with the most common genes and DNA among its rows. The sample records 45,000 to 60,000 distinct CDR3 sequences, about 5.6% of which are singletons. The ten largest clones take up 30% to 35% of the sample. The sequences come from PBMCs, either bulk or a sorted T-cell subset (CD4+, CD8+, memory, or dextramer-sorted; not recorded which), collected on the day of the yellow fever booster vaccination. These receptors were taken from a man younger than 35 who received the YFV17D yellow fever vaccine.

The V gene is TRBV7-9, the J gene TRBJ2-5; weak D call: TRBD2 (7 bases). The length of the CDR3 is 19 residues. Per the germline V gene, CDR1 is SEHNR and CDR2 is FQNEAQ (reference sequence). Deletions cut 6 bases from V and 1 base from J, with 27 bases between. The CDR3 bases are TGTGCCAGCAGAGCCAGGCTGGCGGGGGCCAAGGTGGGCCAAGAGACCCAGTACTTC. It yields the protein CASRARLAGAKVGQETQYF.

This chain uses TRBV7-8 with TRBJ2-7; 12 positions agree with TRBD2. Per germline, CDR1 SGHVS and CDR2 FQNEAQ. The CDR3 totals 17 residues. V lost 4 bases to trimming and J lost 1 base; unmatched junction nucleotides: 8. The CDR3 DNA reads as TGTGCCAGCAGCTCCGAAACAACTAGCGGGGGGTCCTACGAGCAGTACGTC. This translates into CASSSETTSGGSYEQYV.

This clonotype was seen at least ten times. V gene TRBV5-6 combines with J gene TRBJ2-6; D is unresolved. CDR3 size: 15 residues. Germline CDR1 reads SGHDT; CDR2 reads YYEEEE. V lost 0 bases and J lost 0, with 4 bases in between. The CDR3 region is CASSLDSSGANVLTF. The CDR3 DNA reads TGTGCCAGCAGCTTGGACAGCTCTGGGGCCAACGTCCTGACTTTC.

This clonotype was counted at least ten times. The genes are TRBV5-5 and TRBJ2-1; D unresolved. With 7 bases removed from V and 6 bases from J, the gap between germline ends came to 8 bases. The CDR3 is made up of 11 amino acids. CDR1 and CDR2 (germline): SGHKS, YYEKEE (reference sequence). As DNA, the CDR3 is TGTGCCAGCCATGAACGCAATGAGCAGTTCTTC. This encodes CASHERNEQFF.

In this sample, this clonotype turned up many times. The CDR3 sequence is CASTLSRLGANVLTF. CDR3 coding DNA: TGTGCCAGCACCCTAAGCAGGTTAGGGGCCAACGTCCTGACTTTC. The rearrangement links TRBV7-6 to TRBJ2-6; D is unresolved. V shed 7 bases and J shed 4 bases, with 14 bases lying between them. The CDR3 is 15 residues long. Germline V gene lookup returns CDR1 SGHVS and CDR2 FNYEAQ.

This clonotype appeared many times. The chain couples TRBV2 to TRBJ2-4; 11 positions match TRBD2. V was pared by 4 bases and J by 6 bases, with 2 bases of the junction left unmatched. CDR3 length: 14 residues. CDR1 and CDR2 (germline): SNHLY, FYNNEI. CDR3 DNA: TGTGCCAGCAGTGCTACTAGCGGGGGAAACATTCAGTACTTC. Amino acids: CASSATSGGNIQYF.

This clonotype was counted ten times or more. The CDR3 coding sequence is TGTGCCAGCAGTTACTTGGACAGATCCACTGAAGCTTTCTTT. Translation gives CASSYLDRSTEAFF. The V call is TRBV6-5, the J call TRBJ1-1; tentatively, D is TRBD1 (6 bases). The CDR3 contains 14 residues. V lost 1 base and J 4 bases, leaving 10 bases between the germline ends. Per germline, CDR1 MNHEY and CDR2 SVGAGI.

This clonotype was found many times. The CDR3, as DNA: TGTGCCAGCACCAAGAGGACAGGAGGTTACTACGAGCAGTACTTC. Protein: CASTKRTGGYYEQYF. V gene TRBV6-2 or TRBV6-3 combines with J gene TRBJ2-7, with 7 bases lining up with TRBD1. Germline loops: CDR1 MNHEY, CDR2 SVGEGT. Trimming cost V 7 bases and J 3 bases; bases outside gene matches: 12. The CDR3 loop spans 15 amino acids.

This clonotype was detected only a few times. The V gene is TRBV6-1, the J gene TRBJ2-2; D gene uncertain. Trimming stripped 3 bases from V and 2 bases from J, with 10 bases between. The CDR3 is 15 residues long. The germline gives CDR1 MNHNS, CDR2 SASEGT. CDR3 sequence reads: CASSEGSGNTGELFF. CDR3 DNA: TGTGCCAGCAGTGAGGGATCCGGAAACACCGGGGAGCTGTTTTTT.

J is TRBJ2-3 and V is TRBV6-5; maybe TRBD1 (5 bases). Germline CDR1 MNHEY, CDR2 SVGAGI. This CDR3 is 15 amino acids long. Trimming removed 2 bases at V and 2 bases at J, with 11 bases between. CDR3 nucleotide sequence: TGTGCCAGCAGTTACAACAGGAAATACACAGATACGCAGTATTTT. It encodes CASSYNRKYTDTQYF.

This clonotype was seen ten or more times. The chain carries TRBV21-1 and TRBJ1-3. TRBV21-1 is recorded as a pseudogene. This CDR3 has 15 residues. The CDR3 sequence is CASSKVRRGGNTIYF. CDR3 in DNA: TGTGCCAGCAGCAAAGTGAGGAGGGGCGGAAACACCATATATTTT.

V and J are TRBV6-5 and TRBJ1-2, with D unclear. V gave up 7 bases and J gave up 2 bases, with 11 bases separating them. The germline gives CDR1 MNHEY, CDR2 SVGAGI. The CDR3 is made up of 13 amino acids. CDR3 bases: TGTGCCAGCAAGCCGTCGGGGAACTATGGCTACACCTTC. This encodes CASKPSGNYGYTF.

V gene TRBV9 combines with J gene TRBJ2-1; D is undetermined. Germline-derived CDR1 and CDR2 are SGDLS and YYNGEE. V was clipped by 4 bases and J by 10 bases, with 12 bases between them. CDR3 length equals 12 residues. The CDR3 DNA sequence: TGTGCCAGCAGCCCCGGTTCTATCGAGCAGTTCTTC. Its protein product is CASSPGSIEQFF.

This clonotype has a count of ten or more. The CDR3 DNA sequence: TGTGCCAGCAGTTTTAGCGGGACAGGTAATCTCGAGCAGTACTTC. It is translated as CASSFSGTGNLEQYF. V gene TRBV12-3 or TRBV12-4 combines with J gene TRBJ2-7; tentatively, D is TRBD1 or TRBD2 (8 bases each). V shed 3 bases and J shed 6 bases, with 18 bases lying between them. The CDR3 is made up of 15 amino acids.

This clonotype occurred a few times. The V gene is TRBV24-1, the J gene TRBJ2-1; D remains unclear. V lost 5 bases and J 4 bases, leaving 2 bases between the germline ends. CDR1 is KGHDR, CDR2 SFDVKD, per germline. CDR3 length: 11 residues. Here the CDR3 reads CATSVYNEQFF. The CDR3, as DNA: TGTGCCACCAGTGTATACAATGAGCAGTTCTTC.

This clonotype has more than one count but fewer than ten. This chain joins TRBV5-1 and TRBJ1-1, with a tentative D call TRBD1 (5 bases). Per the germline V gene, CDR1 is SGHRS and CDR2 is YFSETQ. The CDR3 is made up of 14 amino acids. The V end was cut by 4 bases, the J end by 4 bases, with 14 bases between. This CDR3 reads CASSEGRWGTEAFF. The CDR3 nucleotides are TGCGCCAGCAGCGAGGGACGGTGGGGCACTGAAGCTTTCTTT.